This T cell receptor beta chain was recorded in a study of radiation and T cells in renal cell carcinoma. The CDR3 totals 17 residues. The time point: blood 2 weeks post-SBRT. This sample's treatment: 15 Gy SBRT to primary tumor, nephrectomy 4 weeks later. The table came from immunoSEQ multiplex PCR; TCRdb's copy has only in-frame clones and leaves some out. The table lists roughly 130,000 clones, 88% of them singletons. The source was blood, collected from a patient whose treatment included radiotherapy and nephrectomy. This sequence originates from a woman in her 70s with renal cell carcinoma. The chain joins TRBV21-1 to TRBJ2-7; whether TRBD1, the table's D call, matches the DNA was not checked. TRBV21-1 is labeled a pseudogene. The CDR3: CASSKEVGHRSSYEQYF. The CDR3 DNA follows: TGTGCCAGCAGCAAAGAGGTGGGACACCGATCTTCCTACGAGCAGTACTTC.